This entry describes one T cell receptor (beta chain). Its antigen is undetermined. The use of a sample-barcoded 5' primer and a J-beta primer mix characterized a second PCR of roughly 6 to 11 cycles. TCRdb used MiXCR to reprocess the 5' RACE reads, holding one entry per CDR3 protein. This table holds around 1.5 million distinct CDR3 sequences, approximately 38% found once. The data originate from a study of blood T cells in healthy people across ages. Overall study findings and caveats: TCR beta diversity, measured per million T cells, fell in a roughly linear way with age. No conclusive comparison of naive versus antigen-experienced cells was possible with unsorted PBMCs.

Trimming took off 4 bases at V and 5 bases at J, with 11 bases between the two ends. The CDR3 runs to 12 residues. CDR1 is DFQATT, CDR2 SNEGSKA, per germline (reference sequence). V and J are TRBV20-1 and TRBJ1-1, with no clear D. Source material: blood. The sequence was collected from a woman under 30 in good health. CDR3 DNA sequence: TGCAGTGCTACCCGACTGGGGACTGAAGCTTTCTTT. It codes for CSATRLGTEAFF.